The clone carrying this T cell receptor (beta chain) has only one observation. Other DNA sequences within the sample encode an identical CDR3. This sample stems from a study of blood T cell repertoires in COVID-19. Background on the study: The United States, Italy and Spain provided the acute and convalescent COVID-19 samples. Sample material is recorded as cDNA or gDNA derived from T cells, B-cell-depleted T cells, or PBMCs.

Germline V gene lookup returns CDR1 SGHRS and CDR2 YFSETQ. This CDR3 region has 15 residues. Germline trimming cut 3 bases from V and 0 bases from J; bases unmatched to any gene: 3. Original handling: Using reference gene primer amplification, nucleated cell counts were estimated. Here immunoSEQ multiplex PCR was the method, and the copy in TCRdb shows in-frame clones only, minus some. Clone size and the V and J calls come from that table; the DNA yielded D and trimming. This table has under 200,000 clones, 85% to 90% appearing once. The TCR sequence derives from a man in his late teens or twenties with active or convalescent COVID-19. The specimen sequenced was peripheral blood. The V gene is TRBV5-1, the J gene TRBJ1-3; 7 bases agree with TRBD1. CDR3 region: CASSSRQGSGNTIYF. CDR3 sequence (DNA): TGCGCCAGCAGCTCGCGACAGGGCTCTGGAAACACCATATATTTT.